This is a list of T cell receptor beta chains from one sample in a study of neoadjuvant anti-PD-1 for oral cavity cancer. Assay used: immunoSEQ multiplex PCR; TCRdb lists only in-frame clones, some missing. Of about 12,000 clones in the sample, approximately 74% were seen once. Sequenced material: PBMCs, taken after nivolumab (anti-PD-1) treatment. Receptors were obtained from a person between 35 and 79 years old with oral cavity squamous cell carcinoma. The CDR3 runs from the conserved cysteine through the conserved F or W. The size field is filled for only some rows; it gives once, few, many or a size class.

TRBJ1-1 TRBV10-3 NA CAISESYGGEAFF
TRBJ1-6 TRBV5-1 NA CASSLGQGHNSPLHF
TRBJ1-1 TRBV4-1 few CASRGGHTNTEAFF
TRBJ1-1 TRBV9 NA CASSVDGGGSEAFF
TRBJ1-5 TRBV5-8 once CASSRGTGVGNQPQHF
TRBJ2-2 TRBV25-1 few CASSPTSGYTGELFF
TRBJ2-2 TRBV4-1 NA CASSRAGANTGELFF
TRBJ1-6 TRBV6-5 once CASSYNTGTGSSPLHF
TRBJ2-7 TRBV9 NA CASGNPGAYEQYF
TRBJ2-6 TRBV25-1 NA CASSLQGASVLTF
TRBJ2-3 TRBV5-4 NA CASSLSSSESTDTQYF
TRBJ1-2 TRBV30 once CAWKSPWDGYGYTF
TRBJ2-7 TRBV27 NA CASSLLAGSYEQYF
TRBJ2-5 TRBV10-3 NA CAISKGQGGETQYF
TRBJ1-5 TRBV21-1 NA CASTPPPQGREQPQHF
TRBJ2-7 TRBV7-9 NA CASSLGSDGRTYEQYF
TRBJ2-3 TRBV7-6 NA CASSNADTQYF
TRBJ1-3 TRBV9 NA CASSVGSGNTIYF
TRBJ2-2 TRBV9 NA CASSRTRSGELFF
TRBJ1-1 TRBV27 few CASSLVGARTEAFF
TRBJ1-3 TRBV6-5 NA CASRRTGTGGNTIYF
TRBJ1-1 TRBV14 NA CASSQGVEAFF
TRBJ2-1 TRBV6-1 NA CASSAGNHVDEQFF
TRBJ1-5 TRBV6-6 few CASSPGQGGDQPQHF
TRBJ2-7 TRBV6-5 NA CASSYSSGGSSYEQYF
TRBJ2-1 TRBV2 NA CASSRGASSYNEQFF
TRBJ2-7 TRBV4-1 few CASSQPRLAGARTYEQYF
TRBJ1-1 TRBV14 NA CASSGQGAMNTEAFF
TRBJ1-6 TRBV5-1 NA CASSRGTGGNSPLHF
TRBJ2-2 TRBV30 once CAWSPTLNTGELFF
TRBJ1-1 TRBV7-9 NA CASSPRGRARRTEAFF
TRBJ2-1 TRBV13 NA CASSQLAGTEQFF
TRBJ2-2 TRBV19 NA CAIYRVAGELFF
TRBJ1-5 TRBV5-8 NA CASSLGQAYSNQPQHF
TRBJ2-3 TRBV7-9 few CASSHPLAGGPDTQYF
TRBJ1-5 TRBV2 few CASSLMVRNQPQHF
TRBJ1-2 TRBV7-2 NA CASSPLGQGVYGYTF
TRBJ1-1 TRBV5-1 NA CAGRTDMNTEAFF
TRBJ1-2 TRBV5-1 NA CASSLEDSAYGYTF
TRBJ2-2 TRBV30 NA CAGGATGELFF
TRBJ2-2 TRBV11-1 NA CASSLEGAANTGELFF
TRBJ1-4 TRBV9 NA CASSFQGGDEKLFF
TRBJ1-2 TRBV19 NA CASSNGYTF
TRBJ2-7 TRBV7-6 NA CASSHDSYEQYF
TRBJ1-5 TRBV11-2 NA CASSLGTVDQPQHF
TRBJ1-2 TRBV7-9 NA CASTNRNYGYTF
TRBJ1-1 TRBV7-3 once CASAKGQSNTEAFF
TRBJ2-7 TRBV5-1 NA CASSPAGLRNSYEQYF